The rows below give T cell receptor beta chains drawn from one sample of a study of T cells after yellow fever vaccination. TCRdb ran MiXCR on the 5' RACE reads and lists one entry per CDR3 protein. The data contain 200,000 to 250,000 distinct CDR3 sequences, 6.9% of them singletons. Sequenced here: CD4+ T cells sorted from PBMCs, sampled 15 days after the yellow fever booster vaccination. These receptors originate from a man under 40 who received the YFV17D yellow fever vaccine. Each CDR3 is given with its conserved first and last residue. The D gene is left open where the match is weak. Only part of the rows carry a size: once, few, many, or a class if the clone is expanded.

D: TRBD1
V: TRBV27
J: TRBJ1-1
size: few
DNA: TGTGCCAGCAGTGCCCGCCCGGGACAGCTTATGAACACTGAAGCTTTCTTT
CDR3: CASSARPGQLMNTEAFF

D: TRBD1
V: TRBV7-9
J: TRBJ2-7
size: many
DNA: TGTGCCAGCAGCTTAACCGGACAGGGCCTGGTCTTC
CDR3: CASSLTGQGLVF

D: NA
V: TRBV20-1
J: TRBJ1-2
size: few
DNA: TGCAGTGCTAGAGATTCTGGCTCCAGTGGCTACACCTTC
CDR3: CSARDSGSSGYTF

D: NA
V: TRBV9
J: TRBJ1-2
size: many
DNA: TGTGCCAGCAGCGTCTACTCTGAGGGCAGCTACACCTTC
CDR3: CASSVYSEGSYTF

D: NA
V: TRBV30
J: TRBJ2-4
size: NA
DNA: TGTGCCTGGAGCGGCCAAGGGCAAGCCAAAAACATTCAGTACTTC
CDR3: CAWSGQGQAKNIQYF

D: NA
V: TRBV29-1
J: TRBJ2-7
size: many
DNA: TGCAGCGTAGATTGGGGTTATGAAGAGCAGTACTTC
CDR3: CSVDWGYEEQYF

D: NA
V: TRBV20-1
J: TRBJ2-5
size: NA
DNA: TGCAGTGCTAGAGGCCAGCACTTGCTCGGGGGGCTGCAAGAGACCCAGTACTTC
CDR3: CSARGQHLLGGLQETQYF

D: NA
V: TRBV6-5
J: TRBJ2-4
size: many
DNA: TGTGCCAGCAGTTACTCGCAGTCACCCACAGCCAAAAACATTCAGTACTTC
CDR3: CASSYSQSPTAKNIQYF

D: NA
V: TRBV6-2/TRBV6-3
J: TRBJ1-3
size: few
DNA: TGTGCCAGCAGTTACTCGATCGGGCGGTCCTCTGGAAACACCATATATTTT
CDR3: CASSYSIGRSSGNTIYF

D: TRBD2
V: TRBV3-1
J: TRBJ2-7
size: many
DNA: TGTGCCAGCAGCCCCGGACTAGCGGGAGGCTACGAGCAGTACTTC
CDR3: CASSPGLAGGYEQYF